The clone carrying this TCR beta chain was detected a few times. A J-beta primer mix and a sample-barcoded 5' primer were used in a second PCR of about 7 to 11 cycles. TCRdb ran MiXCR on the 5' RACE reads and lists one entry per CDR3 protein. Among about 1.5 million distinct CDR3 sequences listed, approximately 42% were seen once. This sample is drawn from a study of blood T cells in healthy people across ages. The sequence was obtained from a woman aged 18-29 years in good health. The material sequenced was blood.

CDR3 nucleotide sequence: TGTGCCAGCAGCCTCAGGGAGCGCATAGGCGAGCAGTACTTC. Translation gives CASSLRERIGEQYF. The gene calls are TRBV3-1 and TRBJ2-7; D could derive from TRBD1 or TRBD2 (5 bases each). The ends were cut back, 4 bases at V and 6 bases at J, with 16 bases in the middle. CDR1 is LGHDT and CDR2 is YNNKEL in the germline V gene (reference sequence). There are 14 residues in the CDR3.